One sample yielded the 4 T cell receptor beta chains listed below, sequenced in a study of prognosis after radiotherapy for stage I lung cancer. Genomic DNA was the source, and TCR beta CDR3 was amplified from it by two-round multiplex PCR. Primers specific to each TRBV and TRBJ gene drove first-round PCR. TCRdb reprocessed the multiplex PCR reads with MiXCR, giving one entry per CDR3 protein. The table includes approximately 22,000 distinct CDR3 sequences, about 40% detected once. The sample in question was PBMCs, obtained before or after stereotactic body radiation therapy (not recorded which). The receptors shown here come from a donor over 45 with non-small cell lung cancer.

This clonotype was seen ten or more times. The chain has TRBV5-6 and TRBJ2-7, with a tentative D call TRBD2 (6 bases). Germline-derived CDR1 and CDR2 are SGHDT and YYEEEE. The CDR3 sequence is 12 residues long. Trimming took off 4 bases at V and 4 bases at J, with 9 bases between the two ends. The CDR3 DNA follows: TGTGCCAGCAGCGGCGGGGAATACGAGCAGTACTTC. This gives the protein CASSGGEYEQYF.

The chain carries TRBV6-2 or TRBV6-3 and TRBJ2-7; unclear D gene. CDR1 and CDR2 (germline): MNHEY, SVGEGT. The CDR3 length is 16 residues. Trimming cost V 5 bases and J 0 bases, with 17 bases left between them. CDR3: CASSAMAGTVSYEQYF. The CDR3 nucleotides read TGTGCCAGCAGTGCCATGGCAGGTACAGTCTCCTACGAGCAGTACTTC.

Only one count was recorded for this clonotype. At one end the junction does not follow the germline gene, possibly because of a read error. The J gene is TRBJ1-2, the V gene TRBV20-1; D is unresolved. The CDR3 is made up of 15 amino acids. CDR1 DFQATT and CDR2 SNEGSKA come from the germline V gene (reference sequence). The CDR3, as DNA: TGCAGTTCTAGAGATGATTGGGCAGTGGGTCTAGGCTACACCTTC. Amino acid sequence: CSSRDDWAVGLGYTF.

V and J are TRBV29-1 and TRBJ2-1, with TRBD2 matching 9 bases. Per the germline V gene, CDR1 is SQVTM and CDR2 is ANQGSEA. The CDR3 runs 12 residues. The trim removed 8 bases at V and 5 bases at J, leaving 4 bases unmatched. CDR3 nucleotide sequence: TGCAGCTCACGACTAGCGGACAATGAGCAGTTCTTC. The encoded protein is CSSRLADNEQFF.